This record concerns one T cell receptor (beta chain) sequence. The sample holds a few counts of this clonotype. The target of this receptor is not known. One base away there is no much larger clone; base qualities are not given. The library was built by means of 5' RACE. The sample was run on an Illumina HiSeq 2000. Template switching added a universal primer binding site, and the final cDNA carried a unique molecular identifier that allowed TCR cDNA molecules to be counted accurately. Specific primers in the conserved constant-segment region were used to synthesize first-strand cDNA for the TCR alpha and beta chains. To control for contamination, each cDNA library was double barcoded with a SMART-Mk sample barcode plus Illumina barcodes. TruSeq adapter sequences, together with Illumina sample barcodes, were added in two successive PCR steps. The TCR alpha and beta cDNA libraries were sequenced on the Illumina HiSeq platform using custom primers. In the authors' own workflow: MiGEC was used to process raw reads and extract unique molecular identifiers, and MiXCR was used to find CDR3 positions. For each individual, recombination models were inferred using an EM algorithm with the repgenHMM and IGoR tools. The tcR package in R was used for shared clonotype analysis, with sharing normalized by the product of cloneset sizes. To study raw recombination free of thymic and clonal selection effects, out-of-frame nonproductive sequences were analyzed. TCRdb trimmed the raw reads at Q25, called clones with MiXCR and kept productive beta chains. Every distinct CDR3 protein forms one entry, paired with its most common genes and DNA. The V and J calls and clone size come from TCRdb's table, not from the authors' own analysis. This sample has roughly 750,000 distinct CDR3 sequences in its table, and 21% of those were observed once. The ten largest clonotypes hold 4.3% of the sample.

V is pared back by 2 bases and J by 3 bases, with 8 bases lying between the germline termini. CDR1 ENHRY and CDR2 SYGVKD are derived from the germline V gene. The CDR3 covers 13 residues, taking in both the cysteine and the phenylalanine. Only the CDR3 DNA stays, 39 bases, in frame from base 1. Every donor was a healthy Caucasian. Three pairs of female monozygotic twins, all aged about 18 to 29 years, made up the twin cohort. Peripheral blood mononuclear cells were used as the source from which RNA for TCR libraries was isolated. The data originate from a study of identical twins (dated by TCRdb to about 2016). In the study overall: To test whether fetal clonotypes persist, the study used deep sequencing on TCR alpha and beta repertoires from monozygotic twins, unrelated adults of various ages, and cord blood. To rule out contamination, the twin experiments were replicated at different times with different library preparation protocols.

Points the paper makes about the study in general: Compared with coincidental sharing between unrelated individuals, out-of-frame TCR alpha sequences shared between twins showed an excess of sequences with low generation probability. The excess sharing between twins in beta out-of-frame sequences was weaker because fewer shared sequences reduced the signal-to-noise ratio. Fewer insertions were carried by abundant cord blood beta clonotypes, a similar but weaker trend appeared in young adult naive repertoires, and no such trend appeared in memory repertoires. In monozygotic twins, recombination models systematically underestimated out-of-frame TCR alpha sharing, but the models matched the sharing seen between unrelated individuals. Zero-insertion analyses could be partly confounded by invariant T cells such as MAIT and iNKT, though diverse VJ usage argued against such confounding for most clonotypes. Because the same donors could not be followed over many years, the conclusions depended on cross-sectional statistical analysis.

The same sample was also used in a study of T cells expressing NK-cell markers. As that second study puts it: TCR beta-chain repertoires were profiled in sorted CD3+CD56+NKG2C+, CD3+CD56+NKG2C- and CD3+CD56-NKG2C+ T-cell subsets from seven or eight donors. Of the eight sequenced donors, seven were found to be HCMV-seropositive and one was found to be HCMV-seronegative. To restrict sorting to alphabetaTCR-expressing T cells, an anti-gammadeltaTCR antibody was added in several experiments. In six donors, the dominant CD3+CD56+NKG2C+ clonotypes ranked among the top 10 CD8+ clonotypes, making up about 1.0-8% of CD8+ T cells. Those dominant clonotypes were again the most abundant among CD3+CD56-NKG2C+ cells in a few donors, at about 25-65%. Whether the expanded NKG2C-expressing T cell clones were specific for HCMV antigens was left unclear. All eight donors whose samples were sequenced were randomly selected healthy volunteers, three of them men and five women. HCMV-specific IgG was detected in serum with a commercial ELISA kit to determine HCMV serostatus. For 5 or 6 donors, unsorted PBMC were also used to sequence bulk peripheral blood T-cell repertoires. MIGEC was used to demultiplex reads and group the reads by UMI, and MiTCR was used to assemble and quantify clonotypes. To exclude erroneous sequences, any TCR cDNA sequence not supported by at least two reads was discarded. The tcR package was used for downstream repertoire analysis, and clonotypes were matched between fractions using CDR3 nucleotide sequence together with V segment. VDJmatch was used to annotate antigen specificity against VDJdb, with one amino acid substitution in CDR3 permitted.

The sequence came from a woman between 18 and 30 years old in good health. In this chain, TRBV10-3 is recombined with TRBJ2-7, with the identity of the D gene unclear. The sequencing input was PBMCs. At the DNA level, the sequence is TGTGCCATCAGTGAGACAGTGGGCTACGAGCAGTACTTC. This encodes CAISETVGYEQYF.